This T cell receptor (beta chain) was captured in a study of T cells after yellow fever vaccination. TCRdb re-analysed the 5' RACE reads in MiXCR, keeping a single row per CDR3 protein. This sample has 120,000 or so distinct CDR3 sequences; 13% to 15% occur once, and the top ten carry roughly 43%. This clonotype showed up just a few times. The V gene lost 3 bases and the J gene lost 4 bases, with 15 bases spanning the gap. There are 14 residues in the CDR3. CDR1 and CDR2 from the germline V gene are SQVTM and ANQGSEA. V is TRBV29-1 and J is TRBJ1-2; D is perhaps TRBD1 (5 bases). This sequence originates from a man between 18 and 35 years old who received the YFV17D yellow fever vaccine. The sample here was CD8+ T cells sorted from PBMCs, taken 5 days after the yellow fever booster vaccination. As DNA, the CDR3 is TGCAGCGTTGATCCGAAGGCGGGGGGCTATGGCTACACCTTC. It yields the protein CSVDPKAGGYGYTF. Complete variable domain (other parts from reference TRBV29-1 and TRBJ1-2): SAVISQKPSRDICQRGTSLTIQCQVDSQVTMMFWYRQQPGQSLTLIATANQGSEATYESGFVIDKFPISRPNLTFSTLTVSNMSPEDSSIYLCSVDPKAGGYGYTFGSGTRLTVV.